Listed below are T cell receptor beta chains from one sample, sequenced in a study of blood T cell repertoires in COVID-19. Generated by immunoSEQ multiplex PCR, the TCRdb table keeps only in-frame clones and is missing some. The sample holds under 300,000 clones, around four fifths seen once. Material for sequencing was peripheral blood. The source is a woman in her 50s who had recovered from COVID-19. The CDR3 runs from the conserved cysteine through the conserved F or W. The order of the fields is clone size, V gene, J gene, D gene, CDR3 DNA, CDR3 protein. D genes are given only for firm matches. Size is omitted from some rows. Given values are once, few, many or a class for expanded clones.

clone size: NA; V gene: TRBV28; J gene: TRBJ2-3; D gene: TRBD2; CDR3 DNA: TGTGCCAGCAGTTTTTCGGGACTAGCGGGGGGGCACGATACGCAGTATTTT; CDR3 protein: CASSFSGLAGGHDTQYF
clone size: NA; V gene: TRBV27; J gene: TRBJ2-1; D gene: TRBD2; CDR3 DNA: TGTGCCAGCAGCGGGGGGTTCTACAATGAGCAGTTCTTC; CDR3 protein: CASSGGFYNEQFF
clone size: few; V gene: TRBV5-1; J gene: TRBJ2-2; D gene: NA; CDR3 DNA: TGCGCCAGCCACCTAGGACAGTCGAACACCGGGGAGCTGTTTTTT; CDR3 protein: CASHLGQSNTGELFF
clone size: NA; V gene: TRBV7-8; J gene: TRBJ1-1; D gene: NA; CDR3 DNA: TGTGCCAGCAGCTCCAGGTTGGGGGCGACGCCGATGAACACTGAAGCTTTCTTT; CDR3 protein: CASSSRLGATPMNTEAFF
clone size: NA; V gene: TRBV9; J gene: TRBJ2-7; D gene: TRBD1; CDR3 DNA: TGTGCCAGCAGCGTAGCCACAGGGGACGAGCAGTACTTC; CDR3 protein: CASSVATGDEQYF
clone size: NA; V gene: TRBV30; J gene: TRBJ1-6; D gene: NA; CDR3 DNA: TGTGCCTGGAGAAATTTAGTAGAAAATTCACCCCTCCACTTT; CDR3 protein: CAWRNLVENSPLHF
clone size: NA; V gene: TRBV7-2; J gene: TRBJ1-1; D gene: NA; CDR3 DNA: TGTGCCAGCAGCTTAGCCGGTCATGCGAACACTGAAGCTTTCTTT; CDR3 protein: CASSLAGHANTEAFF
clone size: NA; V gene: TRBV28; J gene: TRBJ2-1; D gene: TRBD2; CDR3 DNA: TGTGCCAGCAGTTTAAATAGCGGGCCCTACAATGAGCAGTTCTTC; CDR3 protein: CASSLNSGPYNEQFF
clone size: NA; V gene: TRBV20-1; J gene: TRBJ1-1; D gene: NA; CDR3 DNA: TGCAGTGCTAGTCCAGGTGCGGCTTTCTTT; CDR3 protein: CSASPGAAFF
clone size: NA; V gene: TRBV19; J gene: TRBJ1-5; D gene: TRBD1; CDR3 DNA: TGTGCCAGTAGTAACTCCCGACAGGGGGAGCAGCCCCAGCATTTT; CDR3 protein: CASSNSRQGEQPQHF
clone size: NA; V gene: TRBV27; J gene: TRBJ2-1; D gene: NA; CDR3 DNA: TGTGCCAGCAGTTTATCGATCGGGAATTTAGCGGATGGGAATGAGCAGTTCTTC; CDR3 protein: CASSLSIGNLADGNEQFF
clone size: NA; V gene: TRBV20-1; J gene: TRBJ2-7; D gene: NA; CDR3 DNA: TGCAGTGCTCTCAGCTCCTACGAGCAGTACTTC; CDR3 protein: CSALSSYEQYF
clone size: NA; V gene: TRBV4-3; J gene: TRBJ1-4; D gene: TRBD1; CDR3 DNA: TGCGCCAGCAGCCAGGCTCCGGGACAGGGAGGGGAAAAACTGTTTTTT; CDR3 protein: CASSQAPGQGGEKLFF
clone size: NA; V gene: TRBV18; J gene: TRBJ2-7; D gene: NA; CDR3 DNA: TGTGCCAGCTCACCAGAGAAGCACTACGAGCAGTACTTC; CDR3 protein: CASSPEKHYEQYF
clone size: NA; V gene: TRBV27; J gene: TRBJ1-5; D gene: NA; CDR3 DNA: TGTGCCAGCAGTTTATCGTTGGGGGCAAGGCAGCCCCAGCATTTT; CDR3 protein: CASSLSLGARQPQHF
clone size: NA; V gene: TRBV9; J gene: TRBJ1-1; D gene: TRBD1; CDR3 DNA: TGTGCCAGCAGCGTAGAAGGGACAGGGTTGGCTGAAGCTTTCTTT; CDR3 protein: CASSVEGTGLAEAFF
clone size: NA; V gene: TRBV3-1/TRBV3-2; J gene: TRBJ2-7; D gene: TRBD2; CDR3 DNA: TGTGCCAGCAGCCCCCCCGAAAAACCGGGACTAGCGGGTTTTACCTACGAGCAGTACTTC; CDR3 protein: CASSPPEKPGLAGFTYEQYF
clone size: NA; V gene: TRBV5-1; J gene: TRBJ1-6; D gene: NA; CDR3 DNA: TGCGCCAGCAGCTACGACAGGATTAATTCACCCCTCCACTTT; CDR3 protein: CASSYDRINSPLHF
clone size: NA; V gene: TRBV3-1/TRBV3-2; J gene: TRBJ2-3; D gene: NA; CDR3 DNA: TGTGCCAGCAGCCAAGGTATGGGGGGGCCGAACACAGATACGCAGTATTTT; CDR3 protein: CASSQGMGGPNTDTQYF
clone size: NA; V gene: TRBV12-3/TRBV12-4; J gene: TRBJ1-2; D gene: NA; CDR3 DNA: TGTGCCAGCACCTCGTTGGTGGAGGCCTACACCTTC; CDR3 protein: CASTSLVEAYTF
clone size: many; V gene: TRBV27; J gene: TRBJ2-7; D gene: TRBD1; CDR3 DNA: TGTGCCAGCAGGTATACGGGACAGGCCTACGAGCAGTACTTC; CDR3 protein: CASRYTGQAYEQYF
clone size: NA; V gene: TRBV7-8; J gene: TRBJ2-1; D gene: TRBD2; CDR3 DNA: TGTGCCAGCAGTTACGGGACTAGCGGGAGCCCTGAAACCTACAATGAGCAGTTCTTC; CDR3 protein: CASSYGTSGSPETYNEQFF
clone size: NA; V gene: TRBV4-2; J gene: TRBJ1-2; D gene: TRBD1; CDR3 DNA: TGTGCCAGCAGCCATACGGGACAGGGTTGGGAGGAAGGGGAGAACACCTTC; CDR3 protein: CASSHTGQGWEEGENTF
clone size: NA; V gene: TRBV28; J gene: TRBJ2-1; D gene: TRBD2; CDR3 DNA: TGTGCCAGCAGTTCGAGCGGGGGGCGGCAGTTCTTC; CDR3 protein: CASSSSGGRQFF
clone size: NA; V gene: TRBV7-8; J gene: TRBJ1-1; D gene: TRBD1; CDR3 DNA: TGTGCCAGCAGCCTCGGGACAGGAGCGAACACTGAAGCTTTCTTT; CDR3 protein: CASSLGTGANTEAFF
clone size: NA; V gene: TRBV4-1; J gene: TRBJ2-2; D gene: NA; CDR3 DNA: TGCGCCAGCAGCCAACTTAAGGGACGGGAGAGTGCCGGGGAGCTGTTTTTT; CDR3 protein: CASSQLKGRESAGELFF
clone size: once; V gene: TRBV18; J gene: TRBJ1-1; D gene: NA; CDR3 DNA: TGTGCCAGCGCACCCTCTATAGGGGCCACTGAAGCTTTCTTT; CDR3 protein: CASAPSIGATEAFF
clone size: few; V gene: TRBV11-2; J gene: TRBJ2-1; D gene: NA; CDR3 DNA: TGTGCCAGCACCCCCACCAGCGATTTGGTCTACAATGAGCAGTTCTTC; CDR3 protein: CASTPTSDLVYNEQFF
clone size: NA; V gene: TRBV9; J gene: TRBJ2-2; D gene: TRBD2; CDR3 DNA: TGTGCCAGCAGCGTAGGGGTAGCGGGAGTGAACACCGGGGAGCTGTTTTTT; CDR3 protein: CASSVGVAGVNTGELFF
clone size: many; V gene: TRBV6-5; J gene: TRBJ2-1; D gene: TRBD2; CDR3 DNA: TGTGCCAGCAGACCTAGCGGGGGGACGAATGAGCAGTTCTTC; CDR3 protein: CASRPSGGTNEQFF
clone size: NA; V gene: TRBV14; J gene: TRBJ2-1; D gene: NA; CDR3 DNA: TGTGCCAGCAGTCGAATTCCAGGGAAAAATGAGCAGTTCTTC; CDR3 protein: CASSRIPGKNEQFF
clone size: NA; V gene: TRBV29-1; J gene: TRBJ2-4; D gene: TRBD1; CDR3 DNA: TGCAGCGTAACCCGACAGGGGGCAACCAAAAACATTCAGTACTTC; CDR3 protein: CSVTRQGATKNIQYF
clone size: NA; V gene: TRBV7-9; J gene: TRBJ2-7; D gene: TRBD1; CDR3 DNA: TGTGCCAGCAGCTCAGTGGACAGGGGTACCTACGAGCAGTACTTC; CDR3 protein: CASSSVDRGTYEQYF
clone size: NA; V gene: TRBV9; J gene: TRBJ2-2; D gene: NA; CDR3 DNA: TGTGCCAGCAGGGCAGATAAAGCAGGCACCGGGGAGCTGTTTTTT; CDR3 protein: CASRADKAGTGELFF
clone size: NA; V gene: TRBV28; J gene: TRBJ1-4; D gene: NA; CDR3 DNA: TGTGCCAGCAGTTTATGCTTAGGGGCTGGTAATGAAAAACTGTTTTTT; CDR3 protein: CASSLCLGAGNEKLFF
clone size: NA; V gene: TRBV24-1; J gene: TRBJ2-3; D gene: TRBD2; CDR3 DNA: TGTGCCACCAGTGAGCCCACTAGCGGTAGCACAGATACGCAGTATTTT; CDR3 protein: CATSEPTSGSTDTQYF